This T cell receptor (beta chain) originates from a study of PD-1 blockade in classical Hodgkin lymphoma. Study-wide points: Patients who began taking nivolumab under 1 year after ASCT were left out. With CD4+ cells, TCR diversity rose significantly by C4D1, but not with CD8+ cells. Newly diagnosed patients were reported to exhibit reduced baseline TCR diversity relative to healthy donors.

Relapse after autologous stem cell transplantation occurred in every patient, and brentuximab vedotin exposure varied. Measured with immunoSEQ multiplex PCR; TCRdb has only the in-frame clones, and not every one. The sample shows more than 50,000 clones, 75% to 90% of them seen only once. Notes on this clone: The antigen remains undetermined.

CDR1 is MDHEN, CDR2 SYDVKM, per germline. The V end was cut by 3 bases, the J end by 5 bases, with 4 bases between. CDR3 length: 11 residues. V gene TRBV28 combines with J gene TRBJ1-2; D is uncertain. The sample in question was peripheral blood mononuclear cells (PBMCs), obtained at baseline. The sequence came from a human donor with classical Hodgkin lymphoma. The DNA of the CDR3 is TGTGCCAGCAGTTTCATGTATGGCTACACCTTC. It encodes CASSFMYGYTF.